This T cell receptor (beta chain) emerged from a study of blood T cell repertoires in COVID-19. Original analysis: Researchers report that nucleated cell counts were estimated from reference gene primer amplification. Sequencing was performed with immunoSEQ multiplex PCR; in TCRdb, only in-frame clones are kept and a portion is missing. V, J and clone size reflect that table, while D and trimming were determined from the DNA. The sample consists of about 180,000 clones, around 80% of them appearing once. This CDR3 has 16 residues. Germline V gives CDR1 SGHRS, CDR2 YFSETQ. V gave up 0 bases and J gave up 4 bases; unmatched junction bases: 3. Individuals aged roughly 18 to 95 years were recruited from about two dozen US areas. Donors in Cohort 3 counted as recovered after two negative PCRs, clearance, or symptom resolution.

V is TRBV5-1 and J is TRBJ2-5, with TRBD2 identical over 13 bases. The sample consisted of PBMCs or T cells enriched from blood (not recorded which). The TCR originated in a man aged 50-60 years who had recovered from COVID-19. CDR3 sequence reads: CASSLVGLAGAETQYF. DNA for the CDR3: TGCGCCAGCAGCTTGGTAGGACTAGCGGGGGCAGAGACCCAGTACTTC.